This TCR beta chain was sequenced for a study of T cells in Graves' hyperthyroidism and ophthalmopathy. This clonotype has ten or more counts. The source material, RNA transcripts, was used to amplify TCR beta CDR3 regions. In the first-round RT-PCR of the TCR CDR3, the HTBI primer set was used. TCRdb analysed the multiplex PCR reads with MiXCR anew, one entry per CDR3 protein. Of about 560,000 distinct CDR3 sequences detected, over 15% appear once; the ten largest clones hold about 17%. Trimming cost V 10 bases and J 6 bases, with 23 bases left between them. The CDR3 totals 15 residues. The V gene's germline CDR1 is SGHAT and CDR2 FQNNGV.

V is TRBV11-2 and J is TRBJ2-3; D remains unclear. The receptor comes from a young woman with Graves' hyperthyroidism. Sample: blood. This CDR3 reads CATASLKGNTDTQYF. CDR3 in DNA: TGTGCCACCGCCTCCCTTAAGGGTAATACGGATACGCAGTATTTT.